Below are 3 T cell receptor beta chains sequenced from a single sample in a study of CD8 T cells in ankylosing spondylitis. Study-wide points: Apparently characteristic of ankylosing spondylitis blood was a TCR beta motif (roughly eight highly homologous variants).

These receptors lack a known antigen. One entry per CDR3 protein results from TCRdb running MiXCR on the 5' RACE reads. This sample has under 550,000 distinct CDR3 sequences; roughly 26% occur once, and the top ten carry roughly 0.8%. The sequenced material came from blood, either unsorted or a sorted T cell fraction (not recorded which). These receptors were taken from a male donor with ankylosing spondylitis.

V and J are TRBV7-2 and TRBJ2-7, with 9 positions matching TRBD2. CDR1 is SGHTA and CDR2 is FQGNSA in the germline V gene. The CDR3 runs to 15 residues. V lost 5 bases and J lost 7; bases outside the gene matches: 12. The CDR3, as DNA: TGTGCCAGCAGCGCCTTAGCGGGAGCTCTCTATGAGCAGTACGTC. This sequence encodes CASSALAGALYEQYV.

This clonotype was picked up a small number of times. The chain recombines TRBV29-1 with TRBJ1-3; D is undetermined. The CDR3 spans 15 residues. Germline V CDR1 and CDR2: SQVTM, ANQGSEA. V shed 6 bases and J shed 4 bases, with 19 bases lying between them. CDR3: CSVSLAHSKGNTIYF. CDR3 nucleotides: TGCAGCGTGTCGCTCGCCCACTCGAAGGGAAACACCATATATTTT.

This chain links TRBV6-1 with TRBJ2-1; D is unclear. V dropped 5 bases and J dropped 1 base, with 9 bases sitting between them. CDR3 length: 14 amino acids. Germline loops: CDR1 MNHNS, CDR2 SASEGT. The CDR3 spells CASSKMTSYNEQFF. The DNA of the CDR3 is TGTGCCAGCAGTAAGATGACGTCCTACAATGAGCAGTTCTTC.